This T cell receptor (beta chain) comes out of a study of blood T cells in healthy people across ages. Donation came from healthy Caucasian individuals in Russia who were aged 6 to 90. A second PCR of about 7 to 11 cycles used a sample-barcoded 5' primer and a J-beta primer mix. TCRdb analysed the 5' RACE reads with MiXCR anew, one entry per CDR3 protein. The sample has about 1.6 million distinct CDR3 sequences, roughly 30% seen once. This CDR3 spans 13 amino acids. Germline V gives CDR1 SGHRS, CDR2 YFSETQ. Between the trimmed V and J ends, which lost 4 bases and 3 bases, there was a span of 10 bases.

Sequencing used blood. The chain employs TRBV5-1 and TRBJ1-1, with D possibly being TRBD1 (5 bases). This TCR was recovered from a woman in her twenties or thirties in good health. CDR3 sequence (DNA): TGCGCCAGCAGCACGGGACCGGACACTGAAGCTTTCTTT. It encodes CASSTGPDTEAFF.